A selection of T cell receptor beta chains follows, all from one sample in a study of spatial heterogeneity in lung cancer. TCRdb recomputed calls from the 5' RACE reads with MiXCR, one row per CDR3 protein. The sample holds about 78,000 distinct CDR3 sequences, 7% to 9% seen once. This specimen was PBMCs, taken at surgery. The source of these receptors is a male donor with early-stage non-small cell lung cancer. The CDR3 runs from the conserved cysteine through the conserved F or W. Fields, in order: clone size, D gene, J gene, V gene, CDR3 DNA, CDR3 protein. A D gene is named only where the DNA matches it firmly. For some rows the clone size is stated as once, few or many, or as a class when expanded; others skip it.

NA NA TRBJ2-1 TRBV18 TGTGCCAGCTCCACCAATGAGCAGTTCTTC CASSTNEQFF
few TRBD2 TRBJ2-1 TRBV11-3 TGTGCCAGCAGCTCCGATTCGAGTAGCGGGAGCTCCTACAATGAGCAGTTCTTC CASSSDSSSGSSYNEQFF
many TRBD1 TRBJ1-2 TRBV3-1 TGTGCCAGCAGCCGAGGAGGGACAGACATTATCTATGGCTACACCTTC CASSRGGTDIIYGYTF
many TRBD2 TRBJ2-1 TRBV7-3 TGTGCCAGCAGCTCTTGGACTAGCGGGAGCTCCTACAATGAGCAGTTCTTC CASSSWTSGSSYNEQFF
NA NA TRBJ1-1 TRBV10-3 TGTGCCATCAGTGAGTCGGACGGGAACACTGAAGCTTTCTTT CAISESDGNTEAFF
many NA TRBJ2-5 TRBV7-8 TGTGCCAGCAGCGGAACAGCGTACCAAGAGACCCAGTACTTC CASSGTAYQETQYF
NA NA TRBJ2-7 TRBV5-6 TGTGCCAGCAGTAGGGCTTCCTACGAGCAGTACTTC CASSRASYEQYF
NA NA TRBJ2-7 TRBV3-1 TGTGCCAGCAGCCCGATGGGACTCCCCCGCGAGCTGTACTTC CASSPMGLPRELYF
many TRBD1 TRBJ2-7 TRBV29-1 TGCAGCGTTACAACGGGACAGACCTACGAGCAGTACTTC CSVTTGQTYEQYF
many TRBD2 TRBJ2-4 TRBV20-1 TGCAGTGCTACGTGGACTAGCGGGAATCGCATTCAGTACTTC CSATWTSGNRIQYF
many TRBD2 TRBJ2-3 TRBV19 TGTGCCAGCGGACTAGCGGGAGCAGATACGCAGTATTTT CASGLAGADTQYF
many TRBD1 TRBJ2-3 TRBV20-1 TGCAGTGCCATAGGACAGGGGGCGATAGATACGCAGTATTTT CSAIGQGAIDTQYF
medium-sized NA TRBJ2-1 TRBV4-1 TGCGCCAGCAGCCAAGGAGCCCAGGCGTCCTACAATGAGCAGTTCTTC CASSQGAQASYNEQFF
many NA TRBJ2-1 TRBV10-3 TGTGCCATCAGTGAGGTCGGGAGAGGGTACAATGAGCAGTTCTTC CAISEVGRGYNEQFF
NA TRBD2 TRBJ2-3 TRBV6-2/TRBV6-3 TGTGCCAGCAATATGCCCGGGACTAGGCGGCATTTT CASNMPGTRRHF
NA NA TRBJ1-1 TRBV2 TGTGCCAGCAGTGATCAGGGGTACACTGAAGCTTTCTTT CASSDQGYTEAFF
many NA TRBJ1-5 TRBV28 TGTGCCAGCCGACGTGAGCCTAATCAGCCCCAGCATTTT CASRREPNQPQHF
many NA TRBJ2-2 TRBV28 TGTGCCACCTCTCGGCAGACTTACACCGGGGAGCTGTTTTTT CATSRQTYTGELFF
many NA TRBJ2-7 TRBV12-3/TRBV12-4 TGTGCCAGCAGAGCTGGCAATACCCTCCCCGAGCAGTACTTC CASRAGNTLPEQYF
few NA TRBJ2-7 TRBV3-1 TGTGCCAGCAGCCAAATGAAGCCTCCCTTTTGGGAGAGGTCCTACGAGCAGTACTTC CASSQMKPPFWERSYEQYF
many TRBD1 TRBJ1-6 TRBV7-2 TGTGCCAGCAGCGGCACCGGGACAGAGAATTCACCCCTCCACTTT CASSGTGTENSPLHF
NA NA TRBJ2-2 TRBV27 NA CASSLSPQGGPGSCFF
many NA TRBJ2-3 TRBV30 TGTGCCTGGGTACGACAGGCTAGCACAGATACGCAGTATTTT CAWVRQASTDTQYF
NA NA TRBJ2-3 TRBV6-6 TGTGCCAGCAGTTACTCGGGCTTAAGCACAGATACGCAGTATTTT CASSYSGLSTDTQYF
NA NA TRBJ1-1 TRBV5-1 TGCGCCAGCAGCTTTACTGGATTGAACACTGAAGCTTTCTTT CASSFTGLNTEAFF
many NA TRBJ2-5 TRBV9 TGTGCCAGCAACGACCCGGACGCTCAAGAGACCCAGTACTTC CASNDPDAQETQYF
few TRBD2 TRBJ2-2 TRBV7-8 TGTGCCAGCACCCACCCCCCGCGTAGCGGGGCCGGGGAGCTGTTTTTT CASTHPPRSGAGELFF
NA NA TRBJ2-7 TRBV19 TGTGCCAGTAGTACCCTGGGCCTCTCCTACGAGCAGTACTTC CASSTLGLSYEQYF
NA TRBD1 TRBJ1-1 TRBV10-3 TGTGCCATCAGGCGGGGACAGCCAAACACTGAAGCTTTCTTT CAIRRGQPNTEAFF
many NA TRBJ2-5 TRBV5-6 TGTGCCAGCAGCTCAATTAGCAGACAAGAGACCCAGTACTTC CASSSISRQETQYF
NA TRBD1 TRBJ2-1 TRBV7-9 TGTGCCAGCAGCTCACCCGGACAGGGATTTGTATATGAGCAGTTCTTC CASSSPGQGFVYEQFF
many NA TRBJ2-7 TRBV20-1 TGCAGTGCTAGAGATCAGCCCAGTACCTACGAGCAGTACTTC CSARDQPSTYEQYF
many NA TRBJ2-3 TRBV5-1 TGCGCCAGCACACAAACAGGCGGGGTCAGCACAGATACGCAGTATTTT CASTQTGGVSTDTQYF
few NA TRBJ2-7 TRBV12-3/TRBV12-4 TGTGCCAGCAGTTTTGTGGCAGGGAGGCACGAGCAGTACTTC CASSFVAGRHEQYF
NA NA TRBJ1-5 TRBV2 TGTGCCAGCAGAGACCAGACCTTGAGCAATCAGCCCCAGCATTTT CASRDQTLSNQPQHF
few NA TRBJ1-1 TRBV20-1 TGCAGTGCCCACACTGAAGCTTTCTTT CSAHTEAFF
many NA TRBJ1-5 TRBV5-1 TGCGCCAGCAGCTTGGACGGGACCGCCGGGCCCCAGCATTTT CASSLDGTAGPQHF
many TRBD1 TRBJ2-4 TRBV13 TGTGCCAGCAGCCCCCCCCAGGGGGAAAACATTCAGTACTTC CASSPPQGENIQYF
NA TRBD1 TRBJ2-3 TRBV4-1 TGCGCCAGCAGCCAAGACATACAGGGGGCAGATACGCAGTATTTT CASSQDIQGADTQYF
many NA TRBJ2-4 TRBV30 TGTGCCTGGAGTTCGGCCCAAAACATTCAGTACTTC CAWSSAQNIQYF
many NA TRBJ2-7 TRBV5-1 TGCGCCAGCAGCTTGGAAAGCGGACACTACGAGCAGTACTTC CASSLESGHYEQYF
few NA TRBJ1-2 TRBV5-1 TGCGCCAGCAGCTCAGTCTATGGCTACACCTTC CASSSVYGYTF
many NA TRBJ2-3 TRBV20-1 TGCAGTGGGCTCGAGGGATCGAGCACAGATACGCAGTATTTT CSGLEGSSTDTQYF
few NA TRBJ1-1 TRBV20-1 TGCAGTGCTAGTCGCAGTTCGAACACTGAAGCTTTCTTT CSASRSSNTEAFF
NA TRBD1 TRBJ2-3 TRBV20-1 TGCAGTGCTTGGACAGGGCAAAGCACAGATACGCAGTATTTT CSAWTGQSTDTQYF
few NA TRBJ1-1 TRBV9 TGTGCCAGCAGCTGGGAGGCAGCCACGGAAGCTTTCTTT CASSWEAATEAFF
NA TRBD1 TRBJ2-3 TRBV27 TGTGCCAGCAGTCTCCTACAGGGGCCTAGCACAGATACGCAGTATTTT CASSLLQGPSTDTQYF
few TRBD1 TRBJ2-3 TRBV20-1 TGCAGTGCTAGAGGATTGGGGACAGAGAACACAGATACGCAGTATTTT CSARGLGTENTDTQYF
few NA TRBJ1-2 TRBV6-2/TRBV6-3 TGTGCCAGCAGCGAGACAGACTTCTATGGCTACACCTTC CASSETDFYGYTF